The clone carrying this TCR beta chain came up a few times. Its antigen is unknown. This entry is derived from a study of T cells in Graves' hyperthyroidism and ophthalmopathy. Overall study findings and caveats: The model anticipated ophthalmopathy a median about 7 months pre-onset. Stable hyperthyroidism was told apart from ophthalmopathy by a model built on 13 V-J features.

Diagnosis rested on symptoms, serum thyroxine and TRAb, thyroid ultrasound, and orbital computed tomography. PBMCs were derived from more than 8 ml fresh peripheral blood. TCR beta CDR3 regions were amplified from RNA transcripts. A set of HTBI primers served as the primers for a first-round RT-PCR of the TCR CDR3. TCRdb called the multiplex PCR reads again in MiXCR, with one record for every CDR3 protein. Among hundreds of thousands of distinct CDR3 sequences listed, under 20% were seen once. The sample was blood. This receptor was taken from a woman between 18 and 29 years old with Graves' ophthalmopathy.

The CDR3 here is CASSSYDYEQYF. The CDR3 DNA reads TGTGCCAGCAGCTCCTACGACTACGAGCAGTACTTC. The chain uses TRBV7-2 and TRBJ2-7; D gene uncertain. The CDR3 loop spans 12 amino acids. V was shortened by 4 bases and J by 3 bases, with 7 bases between the two germline ends. Per germline, CDR1 SGHTA and CDR2 FQGNSA.